The present TCR beta chain was sequenced within a study of Graves' ophthalmopathy and Graves' hyperthyroidism. Study-level background: The collection of peripheral blood took place at initial diagnosis, before any treatment.

As the template, RNA transcripts were used to amplify TCR beta CDR3 regions. In the first round, RT-PCR was carried out with HTBI primers, and a multiplex PCR formed the second round. MiXCR, run by TCRdb on the multiplex PCR reads, gives a single entry per CDR3 protein. The sample records hundreds of thousands of distinct CDR3 sequences, approximately 15% being singletons. V lost 6 bases and J lost 1; bases outside the gene matches: 7. CDR1 and CDR2 (germline): SNHLY, FYNNEI. The CDR3 consists of 15 residues. J is TRBJ2-7 and V is TRBV2, with 9 bases matching TRBD1. The sample comprised peripheral blood. The receptor was derived from a woman between 18 and 30 years old with stable Graves' hyperthyroidism. The CDR3 coding sequence is TGTGCCAGCAGAACCCGCGGGACAGGGTCCTACGAGCAGTACTTC. It codes for CASRTRGTGSYEQYF.